This TCR beta chain emerged from a study of T cell responses to AZD1222 COVID-19 vaccine. Study as a whole: Pooling was applied to second doses at about 4 or about 12 weeks.

General study findings and limits: At 160-218 and 743-854, vaccine-associated CD4 TCRs were dominant, and they spanned spike. Epitopes outside B.1.351 and B.1.1.7 mutated regions reportedly drew nearly half of spike TCRs.

CDR3 length: 15 amino acids. CDR1 is LNHNV and CDR2 is YYDKDF in the germline V gene (reference sequence). V was clipped by 1 base and J by 2 bases; unmatched bases: 4. Sequenced by immunoSEQ multiplex PCR; TCRdb stores in-frame clones only, minus some. In the table there are about 200,000 clones, around 94% of which are singletons. Worth noting for this clone: No antigen is known for it.

The TCR sequence derives from an adult in good health. V and J are TRBV15 and TRBJ2-5; 7 nucleotides line up with TRBD1. The starting material was peripheral blood, obtained on day 0 of AZD1222 vaccination. DNA for the CDR3: TGTGCCACCAGCAGAGGAGGGGGACAGCAAGAGACCCAGTACTTC. Its protein product is CATSRGGGQQETQYF.